This TCR beta chain originates from a study of blood T cell repertoires in COVID-19. Adults between roughly 18 and 89 years of age took part from 20 to 25 US areas. This clone was detected once. Produced via immunoSEQ multiplex PCR; TCRdb's table is partial and in-frame only. The table lists about 230,000 clones, around nine tenths of them singletons. The germline gives CDR1 MNHNS, CDR2 SASEGT. CDR3 length: 15 residues. V shed 2 bases, J shed 5 bases, and the junction held 7 bases outside the gene matches. The sequence was obtained from a woman in her 30s with acute COVID-19. The specimen was PBMCs or T cells enriched from blood (not recorded which). The chain combines TRBV6-1 with TRBJ2-5; 8 nucleotides match TRBD1. The CDR3, as DNA: TGTGCCAGCAGTGAAAGGACAGGGATGGGGGAGACCCAGTACTTC. It encodes CASSERTGMGETQYF.